The next 28 T cell receptor beta chains were all read from a single sample in a study of T cell responses to AZD1222 COVID-19 vaccine. TCRdb's copy holds only in-frame clones and misses some; the assay was immunoSEQ multiplex PCR. The table has approximately 97,000 clones, roughly nine tenths seen once. The specimen was peripheral blood, collected on day 0 of AZD1222 vaccination. The receptors derive from an adult in good health.

This chain connects TRBV18 to TRBJ1-2, with 8 bases that match TRBD1. CDR1 is KGHSH and CDR2 is LQKENI in the germline V gene. V lost 2 bases to trimming and J lost 1 base; unmatched junction nucleotides: 9. The CDR3 runs to 17 residues. CDR3 residues: CASSPMIGQGNNYGYTF. The CDR3 DNA follows: TGTGCCAGCTCACCAATGATCGGACAGGGTAATAACTATGGCTACACCTTC.

The chain combines TRBV7-9 with TRBJ1-2, with D hard to call. This CDR3 spans 17 amino acids. CDR1 and CDR2 from the germline V gene are SEHNR and FQNEAQ (reference sequence). Trimming took 0 bases from V and 0 from J, leaving 14 bases between them. CDR3: CASSLATTARPNYGYTF. As DNA, the CDR3 is TGTGCCAGCAGCTTAGCTACCACGGCAAGGCCTAACTATGGCTACACCTTC.

This clone was detected only once. This sequence joins TRBV3-1 (or the pseudogene TRBV3-2) and TRBJ1-5; TRBD1 aligns across 7 bases. Germline V lookup: CDR1 LGHDT, CDR2 YNNKEL (reference sequence). This CDR3 spans 16 amino acids. V shed 4 bases, J shed 1 base, and the junction held 7 bases outside the gene matches. The CDR3 loop reads CASSLNRGLSNQPQHF. The CDR3 DNA follows: TGTGCCAGCAGCCTAAACAGGGGACTGAGCAATCAGCCCCAGCATTTT.

The J gene is TRBJ2-7, the V gene TRBV6-5; TRBD1 matches at 7 bases. CDR1 MNHEY and CDR2 SVGAGI come from the germline V gene. V lost 6 bases to trimming and J lost 2 bases; unmatched junction nucleotides: 7. The CDR3 extends over 14 amino acids. For the CDR3, the DNA is TGTGCCAGCAGCTGGGACAGCCTAACCTACGAGCAGTACTTC. Amino acids: CASSWDSLTYEQYF.

The V gene is TRBV19, the J gene TRBJ2-7, with 8 bases aligning to TRBD1. The V and J ends lost 0 bases and 6 bases, in that order; junction bases with no gene match: 10. From germline, CDR1 is LNHDA and CDR2 SQIVND (reference sequence). The CDR3 is 16 amino acids. CDR3 residues: CASSIDHGQGLAEQYF. DNA for the CDR3: TGTGCCAGTAGTATAGATCATGGACAGGGTTTGGCCGAGCAGTACTTC.

The chain links TRBV11-2 to TRBJ1-2; 7 positions agree with TRBD1. In germline, CDR1 is SGHAT, CDR2 FQNNGV. The CDR3 is 14 amino acids. V lost 5 bases, J lost 8 bases, and 11 bases stayed unmatched. The CDR3 DNA follows: TGTGCCAGCAGCCCCGGGACAGCCATCGGGGGCTACACCTTC. This codes for CASSPGTAIGGYTF.

The chain has TRBV28 and TRBJ1-1; D is possibly TRBD1 (5 bases). Trimming shortened V by 8 bases and J by 4 bases, and 11 bases separated the two germline ends. Germline V gene data show CDR1 as MDHEN and CDR2 as SYDVKM. This CDR3 comprises 12 residues. The CDR3, as DNA: TGTGCCAGCCGGGACCACCTCACTGAAGCTTTCTTT. The encoded protein is CASRDHLTEAFF.

V usage is TRBV27 and J usage is TRBJ1-3, with unresolved D. Germline CDR1 MNHEY, CDR2 SMNVEV (reference sequence). CDR3 size: 13 residues. Trimming stripped 3 bases from V and 2 bases from J, with 5 bases between. DNA of the CDR3: TGTGCCAGCAGTTTGGTCGCTGGAAACACCATATATTTT. It translates to CASSLVAGNTIYF.

The rearrangement links TRBV28 to TRBJ1-2; the D gene is possibly TRBD1 (6 bases). This CDR3 spans 12 amino acids. The germline CDR1 and CDR2 sequences are MDHEN and SYDVKM. Trimming cost V 6 bases and J 4 bases, with 9 bases left between them. CDR3 loop: CASSKGGYGYTF. The CDR3 coding sequence is TGTGCCAGCAGCAAGGGGGGCTATGGCTACACCTTC.

The chain is built from TRBV19 and TRBJ1-3, with 8 bases identical to TRBD1. J gave up 0 bases and V 6 bases, and 4 bases lay outside the gene matches. Germline values: CDR1 LNHDA, CDR2 SQIVND (reference sequence). The length of the CDR3 is 15 residues. As DNA, the CDR3 is TGTGCCAGTAGAAGACAGGGGCGCTCTGGAAACACCATATATTTT. Its protein is CASRRQGRSGNTIYF.

In DNA, the CDR3 is TGTGCCAGCGCCCCCTTACAGGCTGGTGAGCAGTTCTTC. Amino acid sequence: CASAPLQAGEQFF. This chain joins TRBV27 and TRBJ2-1; D perhaps matches TRBD1 (5 bases). The CDR3 covers 13 residues. The germline V gene has CDR1 MNHEY and CDR2 SMNVEV (reference sequence). The V end lost 8 bases, the J end lost 9 bases, and 17 bases lay between the germline ends.

The chain couples TRBV4-3 to TRBJ1-2; no clear D gene. The CDR3 is made up of 15 amino acids. V dropped 1 base and J dropped 3 bases, with 12 bases sitting between them. From germline, CDR1 is LGHNA and CDR2 YSLEER. Here the CDR3 reads CASSQVFHWDYGYTF. DNA for the CDR3: TGCGCCAGCAGCCAAGTTTTCCATTGGGACTATGGCTACACCTTC.

The chain couples TRBV7-2 to TRBJ1-1; D is perhaps TRBD1 (5 bases). With 1 base removed from V and 4 bases from J, the gap between germline ends came to 13 bases. The V gene's germline CDR1 is SGHTA and CDR2 FQGNSA. The CDR3 is made up of 15 amino acids. DNA for the CDR3: TGTGCCAGCAGCTTAGGGGCCGGGGCGGGCACTGAAGCTTTCTTT. Its translation: CASSLGAGAGTEAFF.

V usage is TRBV19 and J usage is TRBJ1-1; D is uncertain. V gave up 2 bases and J gave up 11 bases, with 9 bases separating them. This CDR3 comprises 11 residues. The germline V gene has CDR1 LNHDA and CDR2 SQIVND (reference sequence). The CDR3 loop is CASSIWSEAFF. The CDR3 DNA follows: TGTGCCAGTAGTATATGGTCGGAGGCTTTCTTT.

This clone appeared once. The CDR3 bases are TGTGCCAGCAGCTTTAGCGGGGGGGCTGGGGAGACCCAGTACTTC. This gives the protein CASSFSGGAGETQYF. The V and J genes are TRBV7-2 and TRBJ2-5; 11 bases map to TRBD2. The CDR3 is made up of 15 amino acids. The germline CDR1 and CDR2 sequences are SGHTA and FQGNSA. Trimming at V came to 3 bases and at J to 5 bases, leaving 5 bases not matched to a gene.

CDR3 region: CASSPKGFGNTIYF. For the CDR3, the DNA is TGTGCCAGCAGCCCAAAAGGGTTTGGAAACACCATATATTTT. The chain carries TRBV5-6 and TRBJ1-3, with unresolved D. Trimming pared 4 bases from V and 3 bases from J, leaving 11 bases between. The CDR3 is made up of 14 amino acids. Germline lookup yields CDR1 SGHDT and CDR2 YYEEEE.

The chain combines TRBV9 with TRBJ2-1; 10 bases fit TRBD2. The CDR3 has 15 amino acids. Germline V gives CDR1 SGDLS, CDR2 YYNGEE. The ends lost 3 bases at V and 7 bases at J; junction bases unmatched: 7. The chain's CDR3 is CASSAWTSGKNEQFF. CDR3 coding DNA: TGTGCCAGCAGCGCCTGGACTAGCGGTAAAAATGAGCAGTTCTTC.

The chain joins TRBV19 to TRBJ2-1, with D perhaps given as TRBD1 or TRBD2 (5 bases each). The CDR3 runs to 17 residues. V lost 3 bases and J 5 bases, leaving 20 bases between the germline ends. Germline CDR1 and CDR2: LNHDA and SQIVND (reference sequence). The CDR3 loop is CASSILGPPNYDNEQFF. The CDR3 DNA is TGTGCCAGTAGTATTCTGGGACCTCCGAATTACGACAATGAGCAGTTCTTC.

V is TRBV5-8 and J is TRBJ1-2; no clear D gene. The CDR3 runs to 16 residues. V dropped 0 bases and J dropped 5 bases, with 17 bases sitting between them. Germline CDR1 and CDR2: SGHTS and YDEGEE. The CDR3 coding sequence is TGTGCCAGCAGCTTGGCGCGGGCCGTCGGAACTTATGGCTACACCTTC. Protein product: CASSLARAVGTYGYTF.

This chain uses TRBV19 with TRBJ1-3, with a tentative D call TRBD1 (6 bases). Trimming took 6 bases from V and 2 from J, leaving 14 bases between them. From germline, CDR1 is LNHDA and CDR2 SQIVND (reference sequence). CDR3 length: 15 amino acids. The CDR3 sequence: CASRPRGNPGNTIYF. The CDR3 coding sequence is TGTGCCAGTAGGCCTAGGGGGAACCCTGGAAACACCATATATTTT.

This chain links TRBV6-5 with TRBJ1-2; D gene unclear. This CDR3 is 13 amino acids long. Germline CDR1 is MNHEY and CDR2 is SVGAGI. V lost 0 bases and J 8 bases, leaving 10 bases between the germline ends. CDR3 coding DNA: TGTGCCAGCAGTTACTCTGTTCGCGGGGGCTACACCTTC. Translated: CASSYSVRGGYTF.

This clone was picked up a small number of times. This same CDR3 is encoded by further DNA sequences in the sample. The chain recombines TRBV5-1 with TRBJ2-7; the D gene is possibly TRBD1 (5 bases). From germline, CDR1 is SGHRS and CDR2 YFSETQ. The CDR3 has 12 amino acids. With 1 base removed from V and 3 bases from J, the gap between germline ends came to 5 bases. The CDR3 reads CASSLQGYEQYF. The DNA of the CDR3 is TGCGCCAGCAGCTTGCAGGGCTACGAGCAGTACTTC.

The J gene is TRBJ2-5, the V gene TRBV10-3; 9 nucleotides align to TRBD2. V trimming: 6 bases; J trimming: 3 bases; junction bases outside the gene matches: 2. Germline CDR1 ENHRY, CDR2 SYGVKD. The CDR3 consists of 13 residues. CDR3 nucleotides: TGTGCCATCAGCGCGGGGGGGGAAGAGACCCAGTACTTC. Translation gives CAISAGGEETQYF.

J is TRBJ1-5 and V is TRBV3-1 (or the pseudogene TRBV3-2); D uncertain. The V and J ends lost 0 bases and 0 bases respectively, with 9 bases between them. In germline, CDR1 is LGHDT, CDR2 YNNKEL (reference sequence). The CDR3 is made up of 16 amino acids. CDR3 sequence: CASSQDGSNSNQPQHF. The CDR3 DNA sequence: TGTGCCAGCAGCCAAGATGGCAGTAATAGCAATCAGCCCCAGCATTTT.

The gene calls are TRBV6-5 and TRBJ1-1; 10 bases fit TRBD1. V was clipped by 7 bases and J by 12 bases; unmatched bases: 11. The CDR3 contains 13 residues. The germline V gene has CDR1 MNHEY and CDR2 SVGAGI. Here the CDR3 reads CASTETGTGETFF. The CDR3, as DNA: TGTGCCAGCACCGAGACCGGGACAGGGGAAACTTTCTTT.

The rearrangement uses TRBV7-9 and TRBJ1-1; D not certain. This CDR3 contains 14 residues. The germline CDR1 and CDR2 sequences are SEHNR and FQNEAQ (reference sequence). Trimming stripped 3 bases from V and 3 bases from J, with 11 bases between. CDR3 region: CASSFLGLDTEAFF. Written as DNA, the CDR3 is TGTGCCAGCAGCTTCCTGGGTTTGGACACTGAAGCTTTCTTT.

The genes are TRBV29-1 and TRBJ1-2; D remains ambiguous. The CDR3 runs 12 residues. Trimming pared 4 bases from V and 4 bases from J, leaving 10 bases between. Germline V gives CDR1 SQVTM, CDR2 ANQGSEA. The CDR3 DNA is TGCAGCGTTGTGTGGCAGAGCTATGGCTACACCTTC. Protein: CSVVWQSYGYTF.

The chain has TRBV7-9 and TRBJ1-2, with D perhaps matching TRBD1 (6 bases). V lost 3 bases, J lost 4 bases, and 9 bases lay in between. The germline V gene has CDR1 SEHNR and CDR2 FQNEAQ (reference sequence). The CDR3 is 13 amino acids. DNA of the CDR3: TGTGCCAGCAGCTTGGGGGCCCTCTATGGCTACACCTTC. Encoded protein: CASSLGALYGYTF.